Listed below are T cell receptor beta chains from one sample, sequenced in a study of blood T cell repertoires in COVID-19. This table comes from immunoSEQ multiplex PCR, and its TCRdb copy is limited to in-frame clones, with some not included. The sample has approximately 300,000 clones, just under 85% seen once. Sequenced sample: peripheral blood. The receptors shown here come from a woman aged 50 to 60 with active or convalescent COVID-19. The CDR3 runs from the conserved cysteine through the conserved F or W. The D gene is left open where the match is weak. The size entry is marked missing in some rows and otherwise reads once, few, many or a size class.

TRBV2	TRBJ2-3	-	-	CASRELGGNTQYF	TGTGCCAGCCGGGAATTGGGAGGAAATACGCAGTATTTT
TRBV27	TRBJ1-4	-	-	CASSLDRPGPTTNEKLFF	TGTGCCAGCAGTTTAGACAGGCCCGGACCAACAACTAATGAAAAACTGTTTTTT
TRBV7-7	TRBJ2-1	-	-	CASSPREFGNEQFF	TGTGCCAGCAGCCCACGGGAATTCGGCAATGAGCAGTTCTTC
TRBV7-9	TRBJ2-7	-	-	CASSLVGRLSDEQYF	TGTGCCAGCAGCTTAGTGGGCAGACTATCGGACGAGCAGTACTTC
TRBV28	TRBJ2-3	-	once	CASSRGGNTDTQYF	TGTGCCAGCAGTCGAGGGGGAAACACAGATACGCAGTATTTT
TRBV12-3/TRBV12-4	TRBJ1-4	-	-	CASSLVLNEKLFF	TGTGCCAGCAGTTTAGTCCTTAATGAAAAACTGTTTTTT
TRBV4-2	TRBJ1-4	-	once	CASSPSPGEEEKLFF	TGTGCCAGCAGCCCTTCCCCGGGAGAAGAAGAAAAACTGTTTTTT
TRBV27	TRBJ1-5	-	-	CASSFGGLLPQHF	TGTGCCAGCAGTTTCGGAGGGTTGCTGCCCCAGCATTTT
TRBV5-6	TRBJ2-5	TRBD2	-	CASSLGLAKETQYF	TGTGCCAGCAGCTTGGGACTAGCGAAAGAGACCCAGTACTTC
TRBV3-1/TRBV3-2	TRBJ2-5	TRBD2	-	CASSLNSGSGQETQYF	TGTGCCAGCAGCCTCAATAGCGGGAGTGGGCAAGAGACCCAGTACTTC
TRBV29-1	TRBJ2-7	-	few	CSVEDKGRVGYEQYF	TGCAGCGTTGAAGATAAGGGCAGGGTTGGCTACGAGCAGTACTTC
TRBV3-1/TRBV3-2	TRBJ2-7	TRBD2	once	CASSQGTSAYEQYF	TGTGCCAGCAGCCAAGGGACTAGCGCCTACGAGCAGTACTTC
TRBV25-1	TRBJ2-5	-	-	CASSENRRKTQYF	TGTGCCAGCAGTGAAAACAGGCGAAAGACCCAGTACTTC
TRBV7-8	TRBJ1-2	TRBD1	-	CASSLVGQGVPNYGYTF	TGTGCCAGCAGCTTAGTGGGACAGGGGGTACCAAACTATGGCTACACCTTC
TRBV7-9	TRBJ2-7	-	-	CASSLANKAYEQYF	TGTGCCAGCAGCTTAGCGAACAAAGCCTACGAGCAGTACTTC
TRBV6-5	TRBJ2-4	-	-	CASTSHPRGNIQYF	TGTGCCAGCACCAGTCACCCCCGAGGAAACATTCAGTACTTC
TRBV7-9	TRBJ1-1	-	-	CASEDGGWGRRTEAFF	TGTGCCAGCGAAGACGGCGGCTGGGGGCGAAGGACTGAAGCTTTCTTT
TRBV7-9	TRBJ2-3	TRBD2	-	CASSLPSGSRTQYF	TGTGCCAGCAGCTTACCTAGCGGGAGTCGTACGCAGTATTTT
TRBV27	TRBJ2-5	-	few	CASSGTTPEAQETQYF	TGTGCCAGCAGCGGAACGACCCCCGAGGCGCAAGAGACCCAGTACTTC
TRBV6-1	TRBJ1-2	-	-	CASSGHLGRGLTNGGYTF	TGTGCCAGCAGTGGGCACTTGGGCAGGGGTCTCACCAACGGGGGCTACACCTTC
TRBV18	TRBJ2-5	-	-	CASSPALLETQYF	TGTGCCAGCTCCCCCGCGCTCCTGGAGACCCAGTACTTC
TRBV11-2	TRBJ2-7	TRBD2	-	CASSSVLSGKYEQYF	TGTGCCAGCAGCTCTGTTCTTAGCGGGAAGTACGAGCAGTACTTC
TRBV19	TRBJ2-7	TRBD2	many	CASSASGIDSSYEQYF	TGTGCCAGTAGTGCTAGCGGGATTGACAGCTCCTACGAGCAGTACTTC
TRBV3-1/TRBV3-2	TRBJ2-7	-	-	CASSQAGHLTYEQYF	TGTGCCAGCAGCCAGGCAGGACATCTAACCTACGAGCAGTACTTC
TRBV3-1/TRBV3-2	TRBJ1-2	-	-	CASSQDLAYGYTF	TGTGCCAGCAGCCAAGACCTAGCCTATGGCTACACCTTC
TRBV2	TRBJ2-1	-	once	CASRASGDEQFF	TGTGCCAGCAGGGCTTCAGGGGATGAGCAGTTCTTC
TRBV20-1	TRBJ2-3	TRBD2	-	CSASLPSGRGTDTQYF	TGCAGTGCTAGTCTACCGAGTGGGAGGGGCACAGATACGCAGTATTTT
TRBV7-6	TRBJ1-3	TRBD1	once	CASSLRGNSGNTIYF	TGTGCCAGCAGCCTCAGGGGGAACTCTGGAAACACCATATATTTT
TRBV18	TRBJ1-1	-	-	CASSPDSQRNTEAFF	TGTGCCAGCTCACCCGACAGTCAAAGGAACACTGAAGCTTTCTTT
TRBV4-1	TRBJ1-2	TRBD1	-	CASSGQALSAFGYTF	TGCGCCAGCAGCGGACAGGCCCTTTCGGCCTTTGGCTACACCTTC
TRBV18	TRBJ1-1	-	-	CASSLHREGLNTEAFF	TGTGCCAGCTCCCTCCACCGTGAGGGTTTGAACACTGAAGCTTTCTTT
TRBV5-1	TRBJ2-1	-	-	CASSLTRFKSDSYNEQFF	TGCGCCAGCAGCTTGACCAGGTTTAAGTCTGATTCCTACAATGAGCAGTTCTTC
TRBV7-3	TRBJ2-2	-	once	CASSLGGLVTGELFF	TGTGCCAGCAGCCTGGGGGGGCTGGTCACCGGGGAGCTGTTTTTT
TRBV4-1	TRBJ2-2	-	-	CASRTQPNTGELFF	TGCGCCAGCAGAACACAGCCAAACACCGGGGAGCTGTTTTTT
TRBV5-4	TRBJ2-1	TRBD2	-	CASSLGGLAGGSYNEQFF	TGTGCCAGCAGCTTGGGCGGACTAGCGGGAGGGTCCTACAATGAGCAGTTCTTC
TRBV28	TRBJ2-1	TRBD2	few	CASSAMEGGRHEQFF	TGTGCCAGCAGTGCTATGGAGGGAGGGCGCCATGAGCAGTTCTTC
TRBV27	TRBJ1-3	TRBD1	-	CASSSPDRGNTIYF	TGTGCCAGCAGTTCTCCGGACAGGGGAAACACCATATATTTT
TRBV7-6	TRBJ2-1	-	-	CASSLGRGGVSYNEQFF	TGTGCCAGCAGCTTAGGCCGGGGCGGGGTTTCCTACAATGAGCAGTTCTTC
TRBV18	TRBJ2-1	TRBD2	-	CASSPPIGLAGWHEQFF	TGTGCCAGCTCACCGCCTATAGGACTAGCGGGTTGGCATGAGCAGTTCTTC
TRBV18	TRBJ1-2	-	once	CASSPKASLYGYTF	TGTGCCAGCTCACCGAAAGCATCCCTCTATGGCTACACCTTC
TRBV6-2/TRBV6-3	TRBJ1-5	-	-	CASSWTDLYQPQHF	TGTGCCAGCAGTTGGACAGACCTCTATCAGCCCCAGCATTTT
TRBV5-6	TRBJ1-2	TRBD1	-	CASSLGGQGLSYGYTF	TGTGCCAGCAGCTTGGGGGGACAGGGATTATCTTATGGCTACACCTTC
TRBV20-1	TRBJ1-4	-	-	CSASSAANEKLFF	TGCAGTGCTAGTTCGGCAGCGAATGAAAAACTGTTTTTT
TRBV5-4	TRBJ2-2	-	many	CASRLDSTGELFF	TGTGCCAGCAGACTTGACAGCACCGGGGAGCTGTTTTTT
TRBV7-8	TRBJ1-5	-	-	CASSLAPGGAYNQPQHF	TGTGCCAGCAGCTTAGCGCCGGGGGGCGCATACAATCAGCCCCAGCATTTT
TRBV7-2	TRBJ1-2	-	-	CASRSDYGYTF	TGTGCCAGCAGGTCCGACTATGGCTACACCTTC
TRBV27	TRBJ1-1	TRBD1	few	CASSLWGQPGNTEAFF	TGTGCCAGCAGTTTATGGGGACAGCCCGGGAACACTGAAGCTTTCTTT
TRBV30	TRBJ2-7	-	-	CAWSVEDYEQYF	TGTGCCTGGAGTGTAGAGGACTACGAGCAGTACTTC
TRBV12-2	TRBJ2-1	-	few	CASRLVLRQGADNEQFF	TGTGCAAGTCGCTTAGTTCTGAGACAGGGGGCCGACAATGAGCAGTTCTTC
TRBV6-5	TRBJ1-1	TRBD1	-	CASSLLDRVNYPAFF	TGTGCCAGCAGTTTATTGGACAGGGTGAACTACCCAGCTTTCTTT
TRBV5-1	TRBJ1-4	-	-	CASSLRSTNEKLFF	TGCGCCAGCAGCTTACGGTCAACTAATGAAAAACTGTTTTTT
TRBV2	TRBJ1-2	TRBD1	-	CASSAVRQFRQGRGGGYTF	TGTGCCAGCAGTGCGGTTCGTCAGTTCAGACAGGGGCGAGGTGGCGGCTACACCTTC
TRBV7-2	TRBJ1-2	TRBD1	-	CASSLDSGTGKANYGYTF	TGTGCCAGCAGCTTAGATTCCGGGACAGGGAAAGCTAACTATGGCTACACCTTC
TRBV6-6	TRBJ1-2	-	-	CASNLTPEGGYTF	TGTGCCAGCAACCTTACTCCGGAGGGTGGCTACACCTTC